The following is a T cell receptor beta chain sequence with its context. Its antigen is still unknown. For each donor, at least one pre-ART and at least two post-ART PBMC samples were available. Sequencing used immunoSEQ v3.0 at survey level. Sequencing was performed with immunoSEQ multiplex PCR; in TCRdb, only in-frame clones are kept and a portion is missing. The repertoire holds 25,000 to 35,000 clones, with about 95% as singletons. This specimen belongs to a study of long-term antiretroviral therapy in people with HIV. The CDR3 extends over 18 amino acids. Trimming took 0 bases from V and 5 from J; bases not matched to a gene: 14. Germline CDR1 is LGHNA and CDR2 is YSLEER. Whole-study results and caveats: In HIV, the repertoires covered a tighter span of CDR3 lengths than in controls. ART adherence, viral resistance and therapy changes went undocumented.

The sequence came from a man aged 30 to 45 with HIV. The rearrangement uses TRBV4-3 and TRBJ2-5; 8 nucleotides align to TRBD2. This specimen consisted of unsorted PBMCs, obtained 5.3 years after starting antiretroviral therapy. The CDR3 protein is CASSQDGRRSGRGETQYF. The DNA of the CDR3 is TGCGCCAGCAGCCAAGATGGCCGGCGCAGCGGGAGAGGCGAGACCCAGTACTTC.